The clone carrying this TCR beta chain showed up just once. Its antigen remains unidentified. The sample belongs to a study of CD8+CD57+ T cells in acquired aplastic anemia. The overall study: Sorted CD4+ and CD8+ cells yielded roughly 3.2 ug of DNA on average.

Overall study findings and caveats: CD8+ Simpson's diversity did not differ significantly between patients and controls. A set of twenty-nine CD8+ CDR3 sequences was shared between patients and controls, and these sequences appeared highly expressed in patients.

According to the study, genomic DNA was the template for TCR beta VDJ and CDR3 profiling. MiXCR, run by TCRdb on the reads, gives a single entry per CDR3 protein. The sample comprises approximately 170,000 distinct CDR3 sequences, roughly 63% of which are singletons, and roughly 42% rests with the top ten. This TCR was recovered from a human donor in good health. What was sequenced was sorted CD4+, CD8+, or CD8+CD57+ T cells (not recorded which) from PBMCs.

Here the CDR3 reads CASSYVQETQYF. For the CDR3, the DNA is TGTGCCAGCAGTTACGTCCAAGAGACCCAGTACTTC. This sequence joins TRBV2 and TRBJ2-5, with no clear D. The V gene's germline CDR1 is SNHLY and CDR2 FYNNEI. The CDR3 extends over 12 amino acids. The V end lost 5 bases, the J end lost 1 base, and 5 bases lay between the germline ends.